This T cell receptor beta chain is drawn from a study of OX40 agonist ivuxolimab in advanced cancers. Overall study context: Ivuxolimab is an agonistic anti-OX40 (CD134) antibody, and patients were treated with it. Partial responses were achieved by three patients: one hepatocellular carcinoma, two cutaneous melanoma. Findings of the study overall: Determination of antigen specificity was not performed for the expanded peripheral T cells.

As for this clone: The antigen remains unidentified.

Sequenced by immunoSEQ multiplex PCR; TCRdb stores in-frame clones only, minus some. The sample yields 81,000 or so clones, more than 75% seen once. The receptor's source is an adult with an advanced solid tumor such as melanoma, head and neck, liver or kidney cancer. The starting material was CD4+ or CD8+ T cells sorted from blood, obtained in a trial of the OX40 agonist ivuxolimab.

Here the CDR3 DNA reads TGTGCCAGCAGCCCGCCGGGACAGGGCTACGAGCAGTACTTC. As protein: CASSPPGQGYEQYF. The chain links TRBV4-2 to TRBJ2-7; TRBD1 aligns across 9 bases. Per germline, CDR1 LGHNA and CDR2 YNFKEQ. The CDR3 length is 14 residues. V shed 4 bases and J 3 bases; nucleotides not matched to a gene: 4.